The 6 T cell receptor beta chains listed next were all sequenced from one sample in a study of blood T cell repertoires in COVID-19. Here immunoSEQ multiplex PCR was the method, and the copy in TCRdb shows in-frame clones only, minus some. The sample yields 110,000 or so clones, around 74% seen once. Material for sequencing was peripheral blood. The receptors come from a woman in her seventies with acute or convalescent COVID-19.

The chain recombines TRBV3-1 (or the pseudogene TRBV3-2) with TRBJ1-6; maybe TRBD1 (5 bases). The germline V gene has CDR1 LGHDT and CDR2 YNNKEL (reference sequence). V lost 1 base and J lost 8, with 6 bases in between. The CDR3 covers 13 residues. CDR3 coding DNA: TGTGCCAGCAGCCAAGGCAGGGATTCACCCCTCCACTTT. Protein product: CASSQGRDSPLHF.

The chain employs TRBV19 and TRBJ1-6, with D unclear. The germline gives CDR1 LNHDA, CDR2 SQIVND (reference sequence). Trimming pared 4 bases from V and 10 bases from J, leaving 17 bases between. The CDR3 spans 15 residues. The CDR3 sequence: CASSTAKGAESPLHF. The CDR3 DNA sequence: TGTGCCAGTAGTACCGCCAAGGGAGCCGAATCACCCCTCCACTTT.

J is TRBJ2-1 and V is TRBV2, with D uncertain. CDR1 and CDR2 (germline): SNHLY, FYNNEI. This CDR3 region has 11 residues. The V and J ends lost 3 bases and 10 bases respectively, with 7 bases between them. The CDR3 reads CASSDWQEQFF. The CDR3 DNA is TGTGCCAGCAGTGATTGGCAGGAGCAGTTCTTC.

This clone occurred once. V usage is TRBV5-1 and J usage is TRBJ2-5; 7 nucleotides agree with TRBD1. The CDR3 length is 15 residues. J lost 2 bases, V lost 0 bases, and 4 bases had no gene match. Germline-derived CDR1 and CDR2 are SGHRS and YFSETQ. CDR3 DNA sequence: TGCGCCAGCAGCTTGGGGGGGACAGTTCAAGAGACCCAGTACTTC. Translated: CASSLGGTVQETQYF.

J is TRBJ2-6 and V is TRBV30; a weak D match, TRBD1 (6 bases). The V gene lost 1 base and the J gene lost 2 bases, with 12 bases spanning the gap. CDR1 is GTSNPN and CDR2 is SVGIG in the germline V gene (reference sequence). The CDR3 is 16 residues long. CDR3 region: CAWSGPGVAGANVLTF. The CDR3, as DNA: TGTGCCTGGAGTGGGCCAGGGGTTGCTGGGGCCAACGTCCTGACTTTC. The full variable domain, with the rest looked up from reference TRBV30 and TRBJ2-6, is SQTIHQWPATLVQPVGSPLSLECTVEGTSNPNLYWYRQAAGRGLQLLFYSVGIGQISSEVPQNLSASRPQDRQFILSSKKLLLSDSGFYLCAWSGPGVAGANVLTFGAGSRLTVL.

The chain recombines TRBV7-6 with TRBJ2-1; D is unresolved. The CDR3 is 14 amino acids. V lost 0 bases to trimming and J lost 1 base, with 4 bases between them. CDR1 is SGHVS, CDR2 FNYEAQ, per germline. The CDR3 spells CASSLAGSYNEQFF. DNA for the CDR3: TGTGCCAGCAGCTTAGCCGGGTCCTACAATGAGCAGTTCTTC. The entire variable domain, with the rest obtained from reference TRBV7-6 and TRBJ2-1, is as follows: GAGVSQSPRYKVTKRGQDVALRCDPISGHVSLYWYRQALGQGPEFLTYFNYEAQQDKSGLPNDRFSAERPEGSISTLTIQRTEQRDSAMYRCASSLAGSYNEQFFGPGTRLTVL.